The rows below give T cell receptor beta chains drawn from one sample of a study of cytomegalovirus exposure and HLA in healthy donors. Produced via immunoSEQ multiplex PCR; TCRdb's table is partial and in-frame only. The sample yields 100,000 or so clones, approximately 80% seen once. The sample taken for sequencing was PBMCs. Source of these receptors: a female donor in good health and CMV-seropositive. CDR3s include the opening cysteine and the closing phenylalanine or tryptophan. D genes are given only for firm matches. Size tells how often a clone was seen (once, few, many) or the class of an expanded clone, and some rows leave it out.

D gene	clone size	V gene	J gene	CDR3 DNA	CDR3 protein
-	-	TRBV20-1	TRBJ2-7	TGCAGTGCGGGACTGGATTACGAGCAGTACTTC	CSAGLDYEQYF
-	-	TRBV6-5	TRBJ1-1	TGTGCCAGCAGGTCGACAGGTTTGAACACTGAAGCTTTCTTT	CASRSTGLNTEAFF
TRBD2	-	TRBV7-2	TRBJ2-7	TGTGCCAGCAGCCTCGATAGCGGGGGGACTCCCTACGAGCAGTACTTC	CASSLDSGGTPYEQYF
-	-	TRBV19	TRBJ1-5	TGTGCCAGTAGTTCGGGGGGTCGTCAGCCCCAGCATTTT	CASSSGGRQPQHF
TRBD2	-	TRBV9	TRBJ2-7	TGTGCCAGCAGCGTCCGGGAGGGCGGCCACGAGCAGTACTTC	CASSVREGGHEQYF
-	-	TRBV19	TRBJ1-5	TGTGCCAGTAGTAGGGAGGGGCAGAGCAATCAGCCCCAGCATTTT	CASSREGQSNQPQHF
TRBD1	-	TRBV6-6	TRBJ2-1	TGTGCCAGCAGGACGGGACAGGGGGCCAACGAGCAGTTCTTC	CASRTGQGANEQFF
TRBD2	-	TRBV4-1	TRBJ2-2	TGCGCCAGCAGCCACGGACTAGCGGGAACTCAAAAGGCCGGGGAGCTGTTTTTT	CASSHGLAGTQKAGELFF
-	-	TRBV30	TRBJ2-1	TGTGCCTGGAGTAAGGGGGGGCTCTACAATGAGCAGTTCTTC	CAWSKGGLYNEQFF
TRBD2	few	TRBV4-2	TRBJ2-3	TGTGCCAGCAGCCCCTACGGGGGGTCCACAGATACGCAGTATTTT	CASSPYGGSTDTQYF
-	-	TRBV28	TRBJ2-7	TGTGCCAGCAGTTTAAGCCGGAGGCCCCCCTACGAGCAGTACTTC	CASSLSRRPPYEQYF
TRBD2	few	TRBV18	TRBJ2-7	TGTGCCAGCTCACCATACGACCCGGGACTAGCGGGAGGCGAGCAGTACTTC	CASSPYDPGLAGGEQYF
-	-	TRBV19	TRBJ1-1	TGTGCCAGTAGTATTTCGGCACAGGGAAATGAAGCTTTCTTT	CASSISAQGNEAFF
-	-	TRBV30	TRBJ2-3	TGTGCCTGGAGTGGGTGGACTAGCACAGATACGCAGTATTTT	CAWSGWTSTDTQYF
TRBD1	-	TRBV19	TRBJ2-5	TGTGCCAGTAGTGCCACGACAGGGGGAGGAGAGACCCAGTACTTC	CASSATTGGGETQYF
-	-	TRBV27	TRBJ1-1	TGTGCCAGCAGTTTAGGCCCTCATACCTCGGGTAGTGAAGCTTTCTTT	CASSLGPHTSGSEAFF
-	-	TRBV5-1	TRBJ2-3	TGCGCCAGCAGCTTGGCCGGTCGGGGTGCTAGCACAGATACGCAGTATTTT	CASSLAGRGASTDTQYF
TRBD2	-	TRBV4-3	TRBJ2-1	TGCGCCAGCAGCCCCCGTGCTAGCGGGGGCCGTATAACCTACTCCTACAATGAGCAGTTCTTC	CASSPRASGGRITYSYNEQFF
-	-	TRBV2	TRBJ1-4	TGTGCCAGCGTGAGACAGGATGCAACTAATGAAAAACTGTTTTTT	CASVRQDATNEKLFF
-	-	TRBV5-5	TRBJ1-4	TGTGCCAGCAGCACGAGGACAGTCGACTCAACTAATGAAAAACTGTTTTTT	CASSTRTVDSTNEKLFF
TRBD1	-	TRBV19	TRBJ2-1	TGTGCCAGTAGTGGGTCCGGGACAGGCGTTATGAATGAGCAGTTCTTC	CASSGSGTGVMNEQFF
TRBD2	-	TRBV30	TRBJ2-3	TGTGCCTGGAGCCCCGGGAGGGGCCTCACAGATACGCAGTATTTT	CAWSPGRGLTDTQYF